Each of the 21 T cell receptor beta chains below was sequenced from the same sample in a study of neoadjuvant anti-PD-1 for oral cavity cancer. Measured with immunoSEQ multiplex PCR; TCRdb has only the in-frame clones, and not every one. Of about 79,000 clones detected, more than 70% appear once; the ten largest clones hold approximately 3.6%. The source material was PBMCs, sampled before nivolumab (anti-PD-1) treatment. The receptors come from a person between 35 and 79 years old with oral cavity squamous cell carcinoma.

V and J are TRBV4-1 and TRBJ1-4; D remains unclear. V was clipped by 7 bases and J by 1 base, with 13 bases between them. The germline V gene encodes CDR1 MGHRA and CDR2 YSYEKL. This CDR3 is 15 amino acids long. As DNA, the CDR3 is TGCGCCAGCACGTGGATTTGGGGAACTAATGAAAAACTGTTTTTT. Amino acid sequence: CASTWIWGTNEKLFF.

CDR3 coding DNA: TGTGCCAGCAGCCGTAAAACGATTGAAGCTTTCTTT. Its translation is CASSRKTIEAFF. The V and J genes are TRBV7-2 and TRBJ1-1, with D unclear. The germline CDR1 and CDR2 sequences are SGHTA and FQGNSA. The V gene lost 5 bases and the J gene lost 7 bases, with 11 bases spanning the gap. The CDR3 is 12 amino acids.

This rearrangement joins TRBV5-1 to TRBJ1-1, with TRBD1 matching 7 bases. In germline, CDR1 is SGHRS, CDR2 YFSETQ. CDR3 length: 14 residues. V dropped 3 bases and J dropped 7; count of bases not matched to a gene: 9. The CDR3: CASSSSTQGGEAFF. Here the CDR3 DNA reads TGCGCCAGCAGCTCGTCGACGCAGGGGGGTGAAGCTTTCTTT. Complete variable domain (other parts from reference TRBV5-1 and TRBJ1-1): KAGVTQTPRYLIKTRGQQVTLSCSPISGHRSVSWYQQTPGQGLQFLFEYFSETQRNKGNFPGRFSGRQFSNSRSEMNVSTLELGDSALYLCASSSSTQGGEAFFGQGTRLTVV.

The chain recombines TRBV6-1 with TRBJ1-4; D gene unclear. This CDR3 comprises 14 residues. V was trimmed by 4 bases and J by 10 bases, leaving 16 bases between them. Germline loops: CDR1 MNHNS, CDR2 SASEGT. The CDR3 sequence is CASSAELLAGKLFF. The DNA for the CDR3 is TGTGCCAGCAGTGCCGAGCTACTTGCCGGAAAACTGTTTTTT.

The chain is built from TRBV7-2 and TRBJ1-5; D uncertain. V dropped 1 base and J dropped 3 bases, with 7 bases sitting between them. Germline CDR1 SGHTA, CDR2 FQGNSA. The CDR3 consists of 14 residues. The CDR3 loop is CASSLGLNNQPQHF. As DNA, the CDR3 is TGTGCCAGCAGCTTAGGATTGAACAATCAGCCCCAGCATTTT. Filled out from reference TRBV7-2 and TRBJ1-5, the complete variable domain reads GAGVSQSPSNKVTEKGKDVELRCDPISGHTALYWYRQSLGQGLEFLIYFQGNSAPDKSGLPSDRFSAERTGGSVSTLTIQRTQQEDSAVYLCASSLGLNNQPQHFGDGTRLSIL.

The V call is TRBV10-3, the J call TRBJ1-2; D is unclear. Per germline, CDR1 ENHRY and CDR2 SYGVKD. Trimming removed 6 bases at V and 7 bases at J, with 9 bases between. This CDR3 comprises 11 residues. CDR3 amino acids: CAISSQTGYTF. CDR3 DNA sequence: TGTGCCATCAGCTCCCAGACTGGCTACACCTTC.

V usage is TRBV15 and J usage is TRBJ2-5, with a possible D match to TRBD1 (5 bases). The CDR3 loop spans 15 amino acids. Germline CDR1 is LNHNV and CDR2 is YYDKDF (reference sequence). V lost 4 bases, J lost 3 bases, and 15 bases lay in between. Here the CDR3 reads CATSKHTGHEETQYF. CDR3 in DNA: TGTGCCACCAGCAAACATACAGGCCACGAAGAGACCCAGTACTTC. The complete variable domain, with remaining parts taken from reference TRBV15 and TRBJ2-5, reads DAMVIQNPRYQVTQFGKPVTLSCSQTLNHNVMYWYQQKSSQAPKLLFHYYDKDFNNEADTPDNFQSRRPNTSFCFLDIRSPGLGDTAMYLCATSKHTGHEETQYFGPGTRLLVL.

The V call is TRBV6-6, the J call TRBJ2-3; tentative D call: TRBD1 (5 bases). The CDR3 is 14 amino acids. The germline V gene has CDR1 MNHNY and CDR2 SVGAGI (reference sequence). Trimming took 5 bases from V and 2 from J, leaving 11 bases between them. The CDR3 loop reads CASSRPTVTDTQYF. As DNA, the CDR3 is TGTGCCAGCAGTCGACCGACAGTCACAGATACGCAGTATTTT.

The chain carries TRBV6-5 and TRBJ1-2; the D is unclear. Trimming cost V 2 bases and J 4 bases, with 8 bases left between them. Germline V lookup: CDR1 MNHEY, CDR2 SVGAGI. The CDR3 extends over 13 amino acids. The CDR3 nucleotides are TGTGCCAGCAGTTACAATTACATCTATGGCTACACCTTC. Its protein is CASSYNYIYGYTF.

The chain combines TRBV5-1 with TRBJ2-1, with 11 bases fitting TRBD2. Per the germline V gene, CDR1 is SGHRS and CDR2 is YFSETQ. The CDR3 is 15 residues long. After removal of 4 bases from V and 8 bases from J, the junction contained 8 bases not matched to a gene. The CDR3 here is CASSAGLAVQDEQFF. The DNA for the CDR3 is TGCGCCAGCAGCGCGGGACTAGCGGTACAGGATGAGCAGTTCTTC. The complete variable domain, with remaining parts taken from reference TRBV5-1 and TRBJ2-1, reads KAGVTQTPRYLIKTRGQQVTLSCSPISGHRSVSWYQQTPGQGLQFLFEYFSETQRNKGNFPGRFSGRQFSNSRSEMNVSTLELGDSALYLCASSAGLAVQDEQFFGPGTRLTVL.

This clone was counted a single time. The gene calls are TRBV7-3 and TRBJ2-7; D gene unclear. Trimming cost V 4 bases and J 6 bases, with 13 bases left between them. Germline V lookup: CDR1 SGHTA, CDR2 FQGTGA. The length of the CDR3 is 13 residues. In DNA, the CDR3 is TGTGCCAGCAGCTCCGACCCGCTCCTCGAGCAGTACTTC. This encodes CASSSDPLLEQYF.

This chain connects TRBV11-1 to TRBJ2-2; TRBD2 matches at 7 bases. CDR3 length equals 17 residues. The V segment lost 2 bases and the J segment 4 bases; nucleotides outside the gene matches: 10. Germline-derived CDR1 and CDR2 are SGHAT and FQDESV (reference sequence). The CDR3 region has the DNA TGTGCCAGCAGCTTATGGAAGGGAGGGCCGGGCACCGGGGAGCTGTTTTTT. Translated: CASSLWKGGPGTGELFF.

This chain connects TRBV9 to TRBJ1-2; 8 nucleotides align to TRBD1. Germline CDR1 and CDR2: SGDLS and YYNGEE. J gave up 2 bases and V 0 bases, and 6 bases lay outside the gene matches. The CDR3 has 16 residues. In DNA, the CDR3 is TGTGCCAGCAGCGTAGATCTTGCAGGGGGCAACTATGGCTACACCTTC. It translates to CASSVDLAGGNYGYTF. The variable domain in full, completed from reference TRBV9 and TRBJ1-2, reads DSGVTQTPKHLITATGQRVTLRCSPRSGDLSVYWYQQSLDQGLQFLIQYYNGEERAKGNILERFSAQQFPDLHSELNLSSLELGDSALYFCASSVDLAGGNYGYTFGSGTRLTVV.

This clone was observed a handful of times. V usage is TRBV6-6 and J usage is TRBJ1-1, with D uncertain. Germline values: CDR1 MNHNY, CDR2 SVGAGI (reference sequence). There are 8 residues in the CDR3. Deletions cut 8 bases from V and 8 bases from J, with 3 bases between. CDR3 nucleotides: TGTGCCAGCGGAGAAGCTTTCTTT. Encoded protein: CASGEAFF.

This clone has a handful of counts. This sequence joins TRBV6-5 and TRBJ2-2; D ambiguous. Germline CDR1 reads MNHEY; CDR2 reads SVGAGI. CDR3 length: 14 residues. The V gene lost 4 bases and the J gene lost 5 bases, with 11 bases spanning the gap. The CDR3 spells CASSSRVETGELFF. CDR3 coding DNA: TGTGCCAGCAGTTCACGGGTCGAAACCGGGGAGCTGTTTTTT.

V and J are TRBV6-6 and TRBJ1-3, with TRBD1 identical over 7 bases. The length of the CDR3 is 15 residues. Germline-derived CDR1 and CDR2 are MNHNY and SVGAGI (reference sequence). The V gene end was trimmed by 7 bases and the J gene end by 4 bases; junction bases not matched to a gene: 10. The CDR3 spells CASIEQGFSGNTIYF. Written as DNA, the CDR3 is TGTGCCAGCATCGAACAGGGGTTTTCGGGAAACACCATATATTTT.

The V gene is TRBV4-1, the J gene TRBJ2-7, with a tentative D call TRBD1 (5 bases). The CDR3 length is 16 residues. Germline lookup yields CDR1 MGHRA and CDR2 YSYEKL. The V end was cut by 2 bases, the J end by 5 bases, with 19 bases between. CDR3 sequence (DNA): TGCGCCAGCAGCCAACCAGGGCCTCATCAGGGCAACGAGCAGTACTTC. As protein: CASSQPGPHQGNEQYF.

The V gene is TRBV18, the J gene TRBJ2-7; no reliable D call. Germline V gives CDR1 KGHSH, CDR2 LQKENI. Trimming cost V 3 bases and J 2 bases, with 11 bases left between them. The CDR3 consists of 14 residues. CDR3 coding DNA: TGTGCCAGCTCACCGAAGGGAACTACCTACGAGCAGTACTTC. This translates into CASSPKGTTYEQYF.

This chain joins TRBV11-2 and TRBJ1-1, with 7 positions matching TRBD1. The CDR3 totals 15 residues. V trimming: 6 bases; J trimming: 1 base; junction bases outside the gene matches: 8. Germline V gene data show CDR1 as SGHAT and CDR2 as FQNNGV. The CDR3 sequence is CASRPTTGRNTEAFF. Written as DNA, the CDR3 is TGTGCCAGCAGGCCGACGACAGGGCGGAACACTGAAGCTTTCTTT.

The J gene is TRBJ2-5, the V gene TRBV19; D gene ambiguous. The CDR3 is 12 residues long. The germline V and J ends were trimmed by 8 bases and 5 bases, with 12 bases remaining between them. In germline, CDR1 is LNHDA, CDR2 SQIVND (reference sequence). CDR3 nucleotides: TGTGCCAGTGGGTTCCCTAGGGAGACCCAGTACTTC. Its protein product is CASGFPRETQYF.

V and J are TRBV10-3 and TRBJ1-2, with D unclear. V was cut by 2 bases and J by 6 bases, with 10 bases left in between. This CDR3 region has 13 residues. Germline V CDR1 and CDR2: ENHRY, SYGVKD. CDR3 DNA sequence: TGTGCCATCAGTGAGAGGGAACAGAATGGCTACACCTTC. This codes for CAISEREQNGYTF.